The 21 T cell receptor beta chains presented below share a single source sample, sequenced in a study of T cell repertoires in cytomegalovirus infection. These receptors' targets are unknown. TCRdb re-called the reads with MiXCR, one entry per CDR3 protein. The table lists some 350,000 distinct CDR3 sequences, about 29% of them singletons. The sample here was cultured PBMCs, taken from culture after CMV antigen stimulation. The receptors shown here come from a human donor in good health (CMV status not recorded). Some clones in this sample may be carry-over from other donors' samples.

In its sample, this clonotype was seen a few times. The chain is built from TRBV6-8 and TRBJ2-2, with a possible D match to TRBD2 (6 bases). V lost 7 bases and J lost 0, with 15 bases in between. The germline gives CDR1 MNHGY, CDR2 SAAAGT. The CDR3 covers 16 residues. The CDR3: CASKAGGSANTGELFF. As DNA, the CDR3 is TGTGCCAGCAAAGCAGGAGGGAGCGCGAACACCGGGGAGCTGTTTTTT.

This chain links TRBV19 with TRBJ2-1, with 7 bases that match TRBD2. Germline values: CDR1 LNHDA, CDR2 SQIVND (reference sequence). Unmatched junction bases numbered 4, after V lost 5 bases and J lost 3 bases. The CDR3 is 14 amino acids. As DNA, the CDR3 is TGTGCCAGTAGTCAGCGGGGAATCTACAATGAGCAGTTCTTC. This translates into CASSQRGIYNEQFF.

The genes are TRBV12-3 or TRBV12-4 and TRBJ2-5; the match to TRBD2 covers 8 bases. Trimming removed 7 bases from V and 3 bases from J; junction bases left unmatched: 10. The CDR3 is made up of 15 amino acids. Here the CDR3 DNA reads TGTGCCAGCACTCTCAATCGGGGGGGGGAAGAGACCCAGTACTTC. Translating gives CASTLNRGGEETQYF.

This chain joins TRBV6-5 and TRBJ1-4, with D hard to call. CDR1 is MNHEY, CDR2 SVGAGI, per germline. The CDR3 is 11 amino acids. V was clipped by 5 bases and J by 11 bases, with 9 bases between them. The CDR3 sequence is CASSPGWKLFF. DNA for the CDR3: TGTGCCAGCAGTCCCGGTTGGAAACTGTTTTTT.

The rearrangement joins TRBV29-1 to TRBJ2-4; D remains ambiguous. Trimming pared 1 base from V and 7 bases from J, leaving 11 bases between. This CDR3 has 13 amino acids. CDR1 SQVTM and CDR2 ANQGSEA come from the germline V gene. CDR3 in DNA: TGCAGCGTTGAAGTGGCCCGCGACAACATTCAGTACTTC. Translation: CSVEVARDNIQYF. The whole variable domain, filled in from reference TRBV29-1 and TRBJ2-4, reads SAVISQKPSRDICQRGTSLTIQCQVDSQVTMMFWYRQQPGQSLTLIATANQGSEATYESGFVIDKFPISRPNLTFSTLTVSNMSPEDSSIYLCSVEVARDNIQYFGAGTRLSVL.

This clonotype appeared a few times. V and J are TRBV27 and TRBJ2-3; possibly TRBD2 for D (6 bases). Germline lookup yields CDR1 MNHEY and CDR2 SMNVEV (reference sequence). Trimming pared 3 bases from V and 0 bases from J, leaving 10 bases between. This CDR3 region has 15 residues. The chain's CDR3 is CASSFGGTSTDTQYF. CDR3 coding DNA: TGTGCCAGCAGTTTTGGCGGGACGAGCACAGATACGCAGTATTTT.

The J gene is TRBJ2-1, the V gene TRBV6-6, with D possibly being TRBD1 (6 bases). The germline gives CDR1 MNHNY, CDR2 SVGAGI (reference sequence). This CDR3 has 16 residues. V lost 0 bases to trimming and J lost 1 base, with 10 bases between them. The CDR3 sequence: CASSYSGHPSYNEQFF. CDR3 bases: TGTGCCAGCAGTTACTCGGGACACCCGTCCTACAATGAGCAGTTCTTC.

The V call is TRBV19, the J call TRBJ1-1; D is ambiguous. The CDR3 consists of 13 residues. Germline CDR1 LNHDA, CDR2 SQIVND (reference sequence). Deletions cut 5 bases from V and 7 bases from J, with 14 bases between. CDR3 sequence: CASSSSTEIEAFF. DNA of the CDR3: TGTGCCAGTAGTTCGTCTACAGAGATTGAAGCTTTCTTT.

This chain connects TRBV7-9 to TRBJ2-2; weak D call: TRBD1 (6 bases). The length of the CDR3 is 15 residues. Germline CDR1 is SEHNR and CDR2 is FQNEAQ (reference sequence). Between the trimmed V and J ends, which lost 3 bases and 4 bases, there was a span of 12 bases. CDR3 DNA: TGTGCCAGCAGCTTGGACAGCGTCTTCACCGGGGAGCTGTTTTTT. Its translation is CASSLDSVFTGELFF.

This chain links TRBV6-1 with TRBJ2-7; 9 nucleotides line up with TRBD2. This CDR3 has 13 residues. V shed 4 bases and J 9 bases; nucleotides not matched to a gene: 7. Per germline, CDR1 MNHNS and CDR2 SASEGT. CDR3 sequence reads: CASSGGAGGWQYF. DNA for the CDR3: TGTGCCAGCAGTGGAGGGGCGGGGGGGTGGCAGTACTTC.

The sample holds many counts of this clonotype. The DNA of the CDR3 is TGTGCCAGCAGCTTAGTCCGGGGTACCGGGGAGCTGTTTTTT. Its protein product is CASSLVRGTGELFF. The V and J genes are TRBV11-2 and TRBJ2-2; D might be TRBD2 (5 bases). With 1 base removed from V and 5 bases from J, the gap between germline ends came to 8 bases. Germline-derived CDR1 and CDR2 are SGHAT and FQNNGV. This CDR3 comprises 14 residues.

This clonotype was observed a handful of times. The rearrangement uses TRBV7-3 and TRBJ2-1; the D gene is possibly TRBD2 (7 bases). The CDR3 has 16 residues. Deletions cut 6 bases from V and 9 bases from J, with 24 bases between. CDR1 and CDR2 (germline): SGHTA, FQGTGA. The CDR3 reads CASSPMGGLSGSEQFF. The CDR3 nucleotides are TGTGCCAGCAGTCCTATGGGGGGGCTCTCTGGGAGTGAGCAGTTCTTC.

This clonotype was recorded at least ten times. The chain joins TRBV28 to TRBJ2-7, with 11 bases fitting TRBD2. CDR3 length: 17 amino acids. Germline V gives CDR1 MDHEN, CDR2 SYDVKM. The ends lost 0 bases at V and 6 bases at J; junction bases unmatched: 10. The CDR3 DNA sequence: TGTGCCAGCAGTTTATGGGGGGCAACTAGCGGGAGAGCCGAGCAGTACTTC. As protein: CASSLWGATSGRAEQYF. Full variable domain (missing parts from reference TRBV28 and TRBJ2-7): DVKVTQSSRYLVKRTGEKVFLECVQDMDHENMFWYRQDPGLGLRLIYFSYDVKMKEKGDIPEGYSVSREKKERFSLILESASTNQTSMYLCASSLWGATSGRAEQYFGPGTRLTVT.

This clonotype has a handful of counts. This sequence joins TRBV20-1 and TRBJ2-5; either TRBD1 or TRBD2 may fit D (5 bases each). Trimming shortened V by 2 bases and J by 4 bases, and 14 bases separated the two germline ends. Germline values: CDR1 DFQATT, CDR2 SNEGSKA (reference sequence). The length of the CDR3 is 14 residues. CDR3 sequence (DNA): TGCAGTGCTAGATCAGACTACGGGGCAGAGACCCAGTACTTC. Encoded protein: CSARSDYGAETQYF.

At least ten counts were recorded for this clonotype. The junction and the germline gene differ at one end; a read error may be behind it. The chain combines TRBV15 with TRBJ1-2; no clear D gene. The CDR3 is 12 residues long. The V gene's germline CDR1 is LNHNV and CDR2 YYDKDF (reference sequence). For the CDR3, the DNA is TGTGCCACCAGCAGAGATCGTAAGACGATGGACTTC. Its protein product is CATSRDRKTMDF. Looking up the rest from reference TRBV15 and TRBJ1-2 gives the full variable domain: DAMVIQNPRYQVTQFGKPVTLSCSQTLNHNVMYWYQQKSSQAPKLLFHYYDKDFNNEADTPDNFQSRRPNTSFCFLDIRSPGLGDTAMYLCATSRDRKTMDFGSGTRLTVV.

This clonotype was counted a few times. The gene calls are TRBV7-6 and TRBJ2-6, with 9 bases fitting TRBD1. CDR3 length: 17 amino acids. Per germline, CDR1 SGHVS and CDR2 FNYEAQ. Trimming took 6 bases from V and 0 from J; bases not matched to a gene: 6. The CDR3 coding sequence is TGTGCCAGCAGAGCAGACAGGGGGGTCTCTGGGGCCAACGTCCTGACTTTC. It specifies CASRADRGVSGANVLTF.

The chain uses TRBV27 and TRBJ2-7, with a weak D call TRBD2 (6 bases). Germline CDR1 MNHEY, CDR2 SMNVEV (reference sequence). This CDR3 is 16 amino acids long. The V end lost 4 bases, the J end lost 0 bases, and 16 bases lay between the germline ends. This chain's CDR3 is CASSSPGEGSSYEQYF. Here the CDR3 DNA reads TGTGCCAGCAGTTCCCCGGGAGAGGGGAGCTCCTACGAGCAGTACTTC.

The chain combines TRBV10-3 with TRBJ2-3; 7 bases match TRBD2. Germline lookup yields CDR1 ENHRY and CDR2 SYGVKD. J gave up 0 bases and V 4 bases, and 7 bases lay outside the gene matches. The CDR3 consists of 16 residues. The CDR3 nucleotides are TGTGCCATCAGTGTCGGCGGGAGCCCTAGCACAGATACGCAGTATTTT. The encoded protein is CAISVGGSPSTDTQYF.

The chain joins TRBV27 to TRBJ1-5; D remains ambiguous. Germline CDR1 and CDR2: MNHEY and SMNVEV (reference sequence). Trimming removed 8 bases at V and 3 bases at J, with 17 bases between. CDR3 length: 15 residues. CDR3 nucleotides: TGTGCCAGCGGCCGCTGGGCTGTTTTCAATCAGCCCCAGCATTTT. It specifies CASGRWAVFNQPQHF.

This chain connects TRBV5-1 to TRBJ1-2; TRBD1 is a possible D gene (6 bases). The germline CDR1 and CDR2 sequences are SGHRS and YFSETQ. Deletions cut 4 bases from V and 0 bases from J, with 13 bases between. The CDR3 consists of 15 residues. Written as DNA, the CDR3 is TGCGCCAGCAGCGAGGACAGTCTAGCTAACTATGGCTACACCTTC. This encodes CASSEDSLANYGYTF. Full variable domain (outside the CDR3, taken from reference TRBV5-1 and TRBJ1-2): KAGVTQTPRYLIKTRGQQVTLSCSPISGHRSVSWYQQTPGQGLQFLFEYFSETQRNKGNFPGRFSGRQFSNSRSEMNVSTLELGDSALYLCASSEDSLANYGYTFGSGTRLTVV.

V and J are TRBV20-1 and TRBJ2-7, with D unclear. The CDR3 extends over 13 amino acids. The germline V and J ends were trimmed by 6 bases and 4 bases, with 16 bases remaining between them. Germline CDR1 DFQATT, CDR2 SNEGSKA (reference sequence). The CDR3 here is CSAAVVRRYEQYF. For the CDR3, the DNA is TGCAGTGCCGCAGTCGTTCGGCGATACGAGCAGTACTTC.